These T cell receptor beta chains were read from a single sample in a study of radiotherapy plus CTLA-4 blockade in lung cancer. Only in-frame clones appear in the TCRdb table, and some are missing; sequencing was by immunoSEQ multiplex PCR. This sample has about 87,000 clones, with more than 75% found just once. Specimen: peripheral blood, collected from a patient treated with radiotherapy plus ipilimumab. These receptors all stem from a human donor with non-small cell lung cancer that progressed on radiotherapy plus ipilimumab. Both conserved end residues are part of each CDR3. Fields, in order: V gene, D gene, J gene, clone size, CDR3 DNA, CDR3 protein. The D gene is left open where the match is weak. Rows give clone size only sometimes, using once, few, many, or a class for an expanded clone.

V gene: TRBV4-3
D gene: TRBD2
J gene: TRBJ2-7
clone size: NA
CDR3 DNA: TGCGCCAGCAGCCTTTCGGGACTAGCGGGGTCCTACGAGCAGTACTTC
CDR3 protein: CASSLSGLAGSYEQYF

V gene: TRBV9
D gene: NA
J gene: TRBJ2-2
clone size: NA
CDR3 DNA: TGTGCCAGCAGCGTAGCTACAGTCCCCTCCACTACCGGGGAGCTGTTTTTT
CDR3 protein: CASSVATVPSTTGELFF

V gene: TRBV29-1
D gene: NA
J gene: TRBJ2-3
clone size: once
CDR3 DNA: TGCAGCGTTGAGCTGGGGGGTACGCAGTATTTT
CDR3 protein: CSVELGGTQYF

V gene: TRBV29-1
D gene: TRBD1
J gene: TRBJ2-7
clone size: NA
CDR3 DNA: TGCAGCGTCAGGACAGGGAGGTACGAGCAGTACTTC
CDR3 protein: CSVRTGRYEQYF

V gene: TRBV28
D gene: TRBD1
J gene: TRBJ1-2
clone size: NA
CDR3 DNA: TGTGCCAGCAGTTGGGACAGGGGGAGTAACTATGGCTACACCTTC
CDR3 protein: CASSWDRGSNYGYTF

V gene: TRBV5-4
D gene: TRBD2
J gene: TRBJ2-7
clone size: NA
CDR3 DNA: TGTGCCAGCAGCTCGGCGGGAGGGAAGTACGAGCAGTACTTC
CDR3 protein: CASSSAGGKYEQYF

V gene: TRBV5-5
D gene: NA
J gene: TRBJ2-7
clone size: NA
CDR3 DNA: TGTGCCAGCAGCCGAGAGTGGGGGGCCGACGAGCAGTACTTC
CDR3 protein: CASSREWGADEQYF

V gene: TRBV4-3
D gene: TRBD2
J gene: TRBJ2-3
clone size: NA
CDR3 DNA: TGCGCCAGCAGCCAGGTAGCGGGAGGGCCCTATACGCAGTATTTT
CDR3 protein: CASSQVAGGPYTQYF

V gene: TRBV4-3
D gene: NA
J gene: TRBJ2-7
clone size: NA
CDR3 DNA: TGCGCCAGCAGCCAAGGGTCGGGCAGCTCCTACGAGCAGTACTTC
CDR3 protein: CASSQGSGSSYEQYF

V gene: TRBV2
D gene: NA
J gene: TRBJ1-1
clone size: NA
CDR3 DNA: TGTGCCAGCACTCAACAGGAGGTGGGCACTGAAGCTTTCTTT
CDR3 protein: CASTQQEVGTEAFF

V gene: TRBV11-2
D gene: TRBD2
J gene: TRBJ2-5
clone size: NA
CDR3 DNA: TGTGCCAGCAGCTTAGTAGGACTAGCGGGGATGAAGACCCAGTACTTC
CDR3 protein: CASSLVGLAGMKTQYF

V gene: TRBV7-6
D gene: NA
J gene: TRBJ2-2
clone size: NA
CDR3 DNA: TGTGCCAGCAGACCCATTAGGGGGGAGCTGTTTTTT
CDR3 protein: CASRPIRGELFF

V gene: TRBV11-3
D gene: NA
J gene: TRBJ2-2
clone size: NA
CDR3 DNA: TGTGCCAGCAGCCACTTCACCGGGGAGCTGTTTTTT
CDR3 protein: CASSHFTGELFF

V gene: TRBV7-2
D gene: TRBD1
J gene: TRBJ2-7
clone size: NA
CDR3 DNA: TGTGCCAGCAGCTCCGGCCCCGGGACAGCTTCCTACGAGCAGTACTTC
CDR3 protein: CASSSGPGTASYEQYF

V gene: TRBV6-5
D gene: TRBD2
J gene: TRBJ2-7
clone size: NA
CDR3 DNA: TGTGCCAGCAGAAGCGGGGGGGCCTCCTACGAGCAGTACTTC
CDR3 protein: CASRSGGASYEQYF

V gene: TRBV4-1
D gene: TRBD2
J gene: TRBJ2-7
clone size: NA
CDR3 DNA: TGCGCCAGCAGCCAAAGGACTAGCGGGATCTACGAGCAGTACTTC
CDR3 protein: CASSQRTSGIYEQYF